A selection of T cell receptor beta chains follows, all from one sample in a study of identical twins. TCRdb itself ran the 5' RACE reads through MiXCR, one entry per CDR3 protein. The sample has 460,000 or so distinct CDR3 sequences, 13% to 15% seen once; the top ten hold roughly 0.5%. These data also featured in a second study, about yellow fever vaccine responses in identical twins.

Source material: CD4+ T cells sorted from blood. These receptors all come from a woman under 30 in good health. CDR3s include the opening cysteine and the closing phenylalanine or tryptophan. D genes are given only for firm matches. Only part of the rows carry a size: once, few, many, or a class if the clone is expanded.

d_call,v_call,clone_size,j_call,cdr3_nt,cdr3_aa
-,TRBV7-7,-,TRBJ2-7,TGTGCTAGCAGCTTATATGAACAGGGCTACGAGCAGTACTTC,CASSLYEQGYEQYF
TRBD2,TRBV6-2/TRBV6-3,-,TRBJ2-1,TGTGCCAGCAAGGTAGCGGGAGGGCCCGACAATGAGCAGTTCTTC,CASKVAGGPDNEQFF
-,TRBV12-3/TRBV12-4,many,TRBJ2-7,TGTGCCAGCAGTTTACAAGTCCCCTACGAGCAGTACTTC,CASSLQVPYEQYF
TRBD2,TRBV10-3,-,TRBJ2-7,TGTGCCATCGGGACTAGCGCACCATCCTACGAGCAGTACTTC,CAIGTSAPSYEQYF
TRBD1,TRBV7-9,-,TRBJ2-7,TGTGCCAGCAGCTTACAGGGGGACTACGAGCAGTACTTC,CASSLQGDYEQYF
-,TRBV25-1,few,TRBJ2-7,TGTGCCAGCAGTCCCATTTCGGGAGAAGAGCAGTACTTC,CASSPISGEEQYF
TRBD2,TRBV20-1,few,TRBJ2-3,TGCAGTACCTCCCCCTGGAGTAGCGGGAAAGAGGGGACGCAGTATTTT,CSTSPWSSGKEGTQYF
-,TRBV2,few,TRBJ2-2,TGTGCCAGCAAAGGACAGTACACCGGGGAGCTGTTTTTT,CASKGQYTGELFF
-,TRBV3-1,few,TRBJ2-1,TGTGCCAGCAGCCAAGGAAACGGAAATGAGCAGTTCTTC,CASSQGNGNEQFF
-,TRBV7-3,-,TRBJ1-1,TGTGCCAGCAGCTTAGCCGGGCCAATGAACACTGAAGCTTTCTTT,CASSLAGPMNTEAFF
-,TRBV5-1,-,TRBJ2-3,TGCGCCAGCAGCTTGGGACTAGAAACAGATACGCAGTATTTT,CASSLGLETDTQYF
-,TRBV5-1,-,TRBJ2-3,TGCGCCAGCAGCTTGGCAGTTGCGGAGGTTACAGATACGCAGTATTTT,CASSLAVAEVTDTQYF